The source of this TCR beta chain is a study of monozygotic twins with inflammatory bowel disease. Study-level results: There were differing immunosuppressive treatments, which may have added variability to patient repertoires.

The CDR3 runs to 14 residues. CDR1 is DFQATT, CDR2 SNEGSKA, per germline (reference sequence). TCRdb re-called the 5' RACE reads and gives one entry per CDR3 protein, without DNA. The sample's table shows some 83,000 distinct CDR3 sequences. With regard to this clonotype: Its antigen is as yet unknown.

The clonotype was recovered from a human donor with ulcerative colitis or Crohn's disease, or a healthy co-twin of an affected twin (not recorded which). The sequenced material came from blood. The chain has TRBV20-1 and TRBJ1-5; TCRdb picks TRBD1, but there is no DNA to check that call. The CDR3 reads CSARSSTANQPQHF.